This record looks at one T cell receptor (beta chain) sequence and its context. Its antigen remains unknown. These data are taken from a study of human T cells and chemical hapten exposure. Findings of the study overall: The count of PT1 expanded TCRs correlated positively with patch test score.

Trimming took 2 bases from V and 3 from J, leaving 10 bases between them. From germline, CDR1 is SQVTM and CDR2 ANQGSEA. The CDR3 runs 13 residues. Time point denoted: patch test 3, about 24 weeks after DPC sensitization. This sample's treatment: therapeutic diphenylcyclopropenone sensitization with weekly scalp DPC. MiXCR, run by TCRdb on the RACE reads, gives a single entry per CDR3 protein. Of roughly 53,000 distinct CDR3 sequences in the sample, 9.9% are singletons; the top ten hold 16%. This specimen consisted of whole blood, obtained in connection with sensitization to the hapten diphenylcyclopropenone (DPC). This receptor was obtained from a woman in her forties with alopecia areata. Some clones in this sample may be carry-over from other donors' samples. The chain carries TRBV29-1 and TRBJ1-1; D ambiguous. DNA for the CDR3: TGCAGCGTTGAACCCCAGGTGTACACTGAAGCTTTCTTT. This codes for CSVEPQVYTEAFF.